These 4 T cell receptor beta chains came from one sample sequenced in a study of sequential checkpoint blockade in melanoma. The treatment is: randomized to nivolumab then ipilimumab (arm A) or the reverse (arm B). TCRdb keeps only in-frame clones here, not all; method: immunoSEQ multiplex PCR. The table records about 26,000 clones, more than 60% of them present only once. Sequencing used CD8+ T cells sorted from blood (inferred from file names), obtained from a patient given nivolumab and ipilimumab in sequence. These receptors were taken from a human donor with melanoma.

This chain connects TRBV9 to TRBJ1-1, with 12 bases identical to TRBD1. The V gene end was trimmed by 4 bases and the J gene end by 4 bases; junction bases not matched to a gene: 5. The length of the CDR3 is 15 residues. Germline V CDR1 and CDR2: SGDLS, YYNGEE. The CDR3 spells CASSRGQGAGTEAFF. The CDR3 region has the DNA TGTGCCAGCAGCAGGGGACAGGGGGCAGGCACTGAAGCTTTCTTT.

This clone was recorded once. The CDR3 protein is CASSPRLAGGPLEQFF. The CDR3 DNA is TGTGCCAGCAGCCCAAGACTAGCGGGAGGGCCCCTTGAGCAGTTCTTC. The rearrangement links TRBV11-2 to TRBJ2-1, with 14 bases aligning to TRBD2. The CDR3 is 16 residues long. Germline V CDR1 and CDR2: SGHAT, FQNNGV. J was trimmed by 9 bases and V by 5 bases; bases with no gene match: 9.

J is TRBJ2-1 and V is TRBV28; 16 bases agree with TRBD2. This CDR3 has 18 amino acids. CDR1 is MDHEN, CDR2 SYDVKM, per germline. V trimming: 5 bases; J trimming: 0 bases; junction bases outside the gene matches: 4. The CDR3 sequence is CASSKGLAGGVSYNEQFF. CDR3 bases: TGTGCCAGCAGTAAGGGACTAGCGGGAGGGGTCTCCTACAATGAGCAGTTCTTC.

The V call is TRBV7-6, the J call TRBJ2-3, with D perhaps TRBD1 (6 bases). This CDR3 contains 16 residues. The V end lost 7 bases, the J end lost 2 bases, and 19 bases lay between the germline ends. Per the germline V gene, CDR1 is SGHVS and CDR2 is FNYEAQ. CDR3 bases: TGTGCCAGCACCTCAACAGAGGACAGCTTCACAGATACGCAGTATTTT. It specifies CASTSTEDSFTDTQYF.